This T cell receptor (beta chain) originates from a study of CD8 T cells in Susac syndrome. The authors reverse transcribed 0.5 to 1 ug RNA with random hexamers. MiXCR was run by TCRdb on the immunoSEQ multiplex PCR reads, yielding one entry per CDR3 protein. The sample contains 200,000 to 300,000 distinct CDR3 sequences, around 93% of which appear only once. The sequenced target, TCR beta, came from blood CD8+ and CD4+ T cells. This clonotype has only one observation. CDR1 and CDR2 (germline): SGHNT, YYREEE (reference sequence). CDR3 length: 16 amino acids. Trimming took off 4 bases at V and 9 bases at J, with 20 bases between the two ends.

This clonotype was obtained from a human donor with multiple sclerosis. Specimen: CD4+ T cells from PBMCs. The chain recombines TRBV5-4 with TRBJ1-6; maybe TRBD1 (5 bases). CDR3 in DNA: TGTGCCAGCAGCCCCGGGGGGATTGGGTTGCGTTCACCCCTCCACTTT. Its protein is CASSPGGIGLRSPLHF.